The following is a TCR beta chain sequence with its context. V was shortened by 1 base and J by 1 base, with 7 bases between the two germline ends. Germline V gene sequence: CDR1 GTSNPN, CDR2 SVGIG (reference sequence). This CDR3 region has 13 residues. Produced via immunoSEQ multiplex PCR; TCRdb's table is partial and in-frame only. The table records roughly 100,000 clones, 87% of them present only once. The data derive from a study of blood T cell repertoires in COVID-19. The clonotype was recovered from a man aged 50 or older with acute or convalescent COVID-19. The rearrangement joins TRBV30 to TRBJ2-5, with D possibly TRBD2 on 6 matching bases. Sequenced: peripheral blood. CDR3 DNA: TGTGCCTGGAGTGGGGACTCCCAAGAGACCCAGTACTTC. Its translation: CAWSGDSQETQYF.